The sequence of this TCR beta chain was determined in a study of CD8+CD57+ T cells in acquired aplastic anemia. Overall study: Mean yield of DNA from sorted CD4+ and CD8+ cells was 2.5 to 4 ug. Overall study findings and caveats: For CD8+ Simpson's diversity, patients and controls showed no significant difference. Patients and controls shared 25 to 35 CD8+ CDR3 sequences, highly expressed in patients.

Patients chosen for sequencing had shown CD8+CD57+ cell expansion by flow cytometry. Every patient presented with severe acquired aplastic anemia. This CDR3 is built from 17 residues. The V segment lost 0 bases and the J segment 5 bases; nucleotides outside the gene matches: 9. For this clonotype: The antigen remains unidentified.

CDR3 and TCR beta VDJ profiling relied on a genomic DNA template. TCRdb fed the reads into MiXCR, producing one record per CDR3 protein. The sample records hundreds of thousands of distinct CDR3 sequences, roughly 34% being singletons. Sequencing was done on a sample of sorted CD4+, CD8+, or CD8+CD57+ T cells (not recorded which) from PBMCs. The chain couples TRBV12-3 or TRBV12-4 to TRBJ2-2; TRBD2 agrees at 7 bases. The TCR sequence derives from a human donor with aplastic anemia. The CDR3 protein is CASSLARGRIETGELFF. DNA for the CDR3: TGTGCCAGCAGTTTAGCGCGCGGGAGAATCGAAACCGGGGAGCTGTTTTTT.